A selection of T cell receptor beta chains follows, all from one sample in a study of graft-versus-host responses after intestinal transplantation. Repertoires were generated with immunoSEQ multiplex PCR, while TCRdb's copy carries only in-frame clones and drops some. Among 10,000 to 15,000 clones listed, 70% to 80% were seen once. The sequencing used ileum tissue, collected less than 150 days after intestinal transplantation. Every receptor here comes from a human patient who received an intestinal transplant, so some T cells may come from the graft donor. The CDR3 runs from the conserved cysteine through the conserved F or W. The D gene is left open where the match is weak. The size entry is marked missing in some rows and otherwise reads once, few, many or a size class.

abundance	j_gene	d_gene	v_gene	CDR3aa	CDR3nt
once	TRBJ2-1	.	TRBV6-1	CASSEGGTYNEQFF	TGTGCCAGCAGTGAGGGGGGAACCTACAATGAGCAGTTCTTC
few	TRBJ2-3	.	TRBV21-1	CASSKGLAGDTQYF	TGTGCCAGCAGCAAGGGACTAGCGGGAGATACGCAGTATTTT
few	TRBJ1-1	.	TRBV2	CAGEGHLEAFF	TGTGCCGGTGAGGGACACCTTGAAGCTTTCTTT
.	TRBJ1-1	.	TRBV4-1	CASSLSAAGGPYTEAFF	TGCGCCAGCAGCCTCTCGGCGGCGGGGGGTCCTTACACTGAAGCTTTCTTT
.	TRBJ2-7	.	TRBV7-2	CASSSPSLHYEQYF	TGTGCCAGCAGCTCCCCTAGCCTCCACTACGAGCAGTACTTC
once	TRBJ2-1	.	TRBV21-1	CARRRGLAAYNEQFF	TGTGCCAGAAGAAGAGGACTAGCCGCCTACAATGAGCAGTTCTTC
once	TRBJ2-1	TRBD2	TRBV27	CASSLIRTSGAPYNEQFF	TGTGCCAGCAGTTTGATACGGACTAGCGGGGCCCCATACAATGAGCAGTTCTTC
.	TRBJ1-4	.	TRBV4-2	CASSQGTATNEKLFF	TGTGCCAGCAGCCAAGGGACTGCAACTAATGAAAAACTGTTTTTT
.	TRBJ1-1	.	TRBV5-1	CASGQGLNTEAFF	TGCGCCAGCGGGCAGGGCCTGAACACTGAAGCTTTCTTT
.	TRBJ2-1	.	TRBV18	CASSPLATHNEQFF	TGTGCCAGCTCACCACTAGCAACCCACAATGAGCAGTTCTTC
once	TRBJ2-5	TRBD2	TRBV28	CASSFSSGTLETQYF	TGTGCCAGCAGTTTCTCTAGCGGGACGTTAGAGACCCAGTACTTC
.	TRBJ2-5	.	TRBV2	CASRGRGPPQETQYF	TGTGCCAGCAGAGGGCGGGGGCCACCCCAAGAGACCCAGTACTTC
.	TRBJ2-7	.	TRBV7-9	CASSSVGGQDYEQYF	TGTGCCAGCAGCTCCGTCGGGGGGCAGGATTACGAGCAGTACTTC
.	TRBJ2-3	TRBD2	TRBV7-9	CASSLMLAGSSTDTQYF	TGTGCCAGCAGCTTGATGTTAGCGGGGAGTAGCACAGATACGCAGTATTTT
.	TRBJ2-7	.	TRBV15	CATSRLAGEQYF	TGTGCCACCAGCAGACTAGCCGGCGAGCAGTACTTC
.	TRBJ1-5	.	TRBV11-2	CASSLDSNQPQHF	TGTGCCAGCAGCTTGGACAGTAATCAGCCCCAGCATTTT
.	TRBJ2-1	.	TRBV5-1	CASSLVRRDTFYNEQFF	TGCGCCAGCAGCTTGGTACGCCGAGACACCTTCTACAATGAGCAGTTCTTC
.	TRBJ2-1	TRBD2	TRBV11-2	CASSFTSGSSYNEQFF	TGTGCCAGCAGCTTCACTAGCGGGAGCTCCTACAATGAGCAGTTCTTC
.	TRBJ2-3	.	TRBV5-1	CASSRARSPSTDTQYF	TGCGCCAGCAGTAGAGCTAGGTCCCCTAGCACAGATACGCAGTATTTT
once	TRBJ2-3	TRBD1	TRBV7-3	CASSATGGADTQYF	TGTGCCAGCAGCGCAACAGGGGGCGCAGATACGCAGTATTTT
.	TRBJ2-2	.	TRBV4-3	CASSQLIGFQGNTGELFF	TGCGCCAGCAGCCAGCTAATCGGGTTTCAGGGGAACACCGGGGAGCTGTTTTTT
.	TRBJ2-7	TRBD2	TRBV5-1	CASSLWQGLAATYEQYF	TGCGCCAGCAGCTTGTGGCAGGGACTAGCGGCAACCTACGAGCAGTACTTC
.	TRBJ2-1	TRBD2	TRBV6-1	CASSGTSGGANEQFF	TGTGCCAGCAGTGGGACTAGCGGGGGGGCCAATGAGCAGTTCTTC
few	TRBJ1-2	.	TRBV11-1	CASSFAGTDYGYTF	TGTGCCAGCAGCTTTGCGGGGACGGACTATGGCTACACCTTC
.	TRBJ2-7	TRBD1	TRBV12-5	CASAQDRGSYEQYF	TGTGCTAGTGCCCAAGACAGGGGGTCCTACGAGCAGTACTTC
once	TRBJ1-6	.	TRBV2	CASRTVQGSDSPLHF	TGTGCCAGCAGAACTGTACAGGGCTCGGACTCACCCCTCCACTTT
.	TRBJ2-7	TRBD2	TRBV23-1	CASSQSGPFAGLADEQYF	TGCGCCAGCAGTCAATCTGGCCCGTTTGCCGGACTAGCGGATGAGCAGTACTTC
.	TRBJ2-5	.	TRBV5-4	CASSRGGQGQETQYF	TGTGCCAGCAGCCGGGGGGGACAGGGCCAAGAGACCCAGTACTTC
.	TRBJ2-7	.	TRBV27	CASSLSRGYEQYF	TGTGCCAGCAGTTTATCACGGGGCTACGAGCAGTACTTC
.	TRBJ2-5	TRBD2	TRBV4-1	CASSQEGAWGLADQETQYF	TGCGCCAGCAGCCAAGAAGGAGCGTGGGGACTAGCGGATCAAGAGACCCAGTACTTC
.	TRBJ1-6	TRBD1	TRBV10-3	CAISGDSRGSPLHF	TGTGCCATCAGCGGGGACAGCCGCGGTTCACCCCTCCACTTT
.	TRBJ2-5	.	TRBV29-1	CSVEAPGRETQYF	TGCAGCGTTGAAGCCCCAGGCCGGGAGACCCAGTACTTC
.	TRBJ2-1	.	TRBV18	CASSPLSDEQFF	TGTGCCAGCTCCCCTCTGTCCGATGAGCAGTTCTTC
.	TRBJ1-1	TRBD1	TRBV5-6	CASSCEGQGCEAFF	TGTGCCAGCAGCTGCGAGGGACAGGGGTGTGAAGCTTTCTTT
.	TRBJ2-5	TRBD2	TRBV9	CASNRGTSKTQYF	TGTGCCAGCAATCGCGGGACTAGCAAGACCCAGTACTTC
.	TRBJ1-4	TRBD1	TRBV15	CATSSGPGTGNEKLFF	TGTGCCACCAGCAGCGGGCCGGGGACAGGGAATGAAAAACTGTTTTTT
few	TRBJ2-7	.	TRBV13	CASSLGRSYEQYF	TGTGCCAGCAGCTTGGGCCGCTCCTACGAGCAGTACTTC
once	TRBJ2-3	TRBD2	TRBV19	CASRKREGTYTQYF	TGTGCCAGTCGCAAGCGGGAGGGCACATATACGCAGTATTTT
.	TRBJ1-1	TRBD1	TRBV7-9	CASSPGTGGTEAFF	TGTGCCAGCAGCCCCGGGACAGGGGGCACTGAAGCTTTCTTT
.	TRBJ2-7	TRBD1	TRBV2	CASTRTGEFYEQYF	TGTGCCAGCACCCGGACAGGGGAATTTTACGAGCAGTACTTC
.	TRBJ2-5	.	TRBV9	CASSVGGSETQYF	TGTGCCAGCAGCGTAGGAGGGAGTGAGACCCAGTACTTC
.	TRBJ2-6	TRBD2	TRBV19	CASSLAGSGANVLTF	TGTGCCAGTAGTCTAGCGGGGTCTGGGGCCAACGTCCTGACTTTC
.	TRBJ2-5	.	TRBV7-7	CASSSGPLRGETQYF	TGTGCTAGCAGCTCCGGGCCCCTTAGGGGGGAGACCCAGTACTTC
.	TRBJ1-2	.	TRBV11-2	CASSLYGWVGGRGFSGYTF	TGTGCCAGCAGCTTATACGGTTGGGTGGGGGGGCGCGGGTTTAGTGGCTACACCTTC
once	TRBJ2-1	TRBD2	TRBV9	CASSALAGTSHNEQFF	TGTGCCAGCAGCGCCTTAGCGGGGACCTCCCACAATGAGCAGTTCTTC
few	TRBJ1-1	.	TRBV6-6	CASSYGGTAEAFF	TGTGCCAGCAGTTACGGAGGGACCGCTGAAGCTTTCTTT
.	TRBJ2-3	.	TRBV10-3	CAISLGEVTDTQYF	TGTGCCATCAGCCTCGGAGAGGTCACTGATACGCAGTATTTT
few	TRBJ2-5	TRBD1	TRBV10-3	CAISPQGALLSETQYF	TGTGCCATCAGTCCACAGGGGGCGCTGTTGTCAGAGACCCAGTACTTC
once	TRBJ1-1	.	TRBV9	CASSDGGPNTEAFF	TGTGCCAGCAGCGACGGGGGTCCAAACACTGAAGCTTTCTTT
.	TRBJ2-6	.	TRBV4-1	CASSPDFRLYLSSGANVLTF	TGCGCCAGCAGCCCCGACTTTAGACTATACCTGAGCTCTGGGGCCAACGTCCTGACTTTC